The 23 T cell receptor beta chains given below trace back to one sample, sequenced in a study of early T cells in non-severe SARS-CoV-2 infection. TCRdb called the 5' RACE reads again in MiXCR, with one record for every CDR3 protein. The sample carries approximately 69,000 distinct CDR3 sequences, about 11% recorded once. Sequencing was done on a sample of whole blood. Receptors originate from an adult who was a healthcare worker with PCR-confirmed SARS-CoV-2 infection or an uninfected control (not recorded which).

This sequence joins TRBV6-1 and TRBJ1-1; D call uncertain. From germline, CDR1 is MNHNS and CDR2 SASEGT. CDR3 length: 14 amino acids. V was pared by 7 bases and J by 3 bases, with 15 bases between. The DNA for the CDR3 is TGTGCCAGCATTGTCGGTGGTTGGGACACTGAAGCTTTCTTT. As protein: CASIVGGWDTEAFF.

V is TRBV5-5 and J is TRBJ2-2; TRBD1 matches 9 bases. V lost 7 bases to trimming and J lost 5 bases; unmatched junction nucleotides: 6. There are 14 residues in the CDR3. Germline lookup yields CDR1 SGHKS and CDR2 YYEKEE (reference sequence). The CDR3 DNA follows: TGTGCCAGCGGTTGGGACAGGGCGACCGGGGAGCTGTTTTTT. It specifies CASGWDRATGELFF.

This clonotype showed up many times. The rearrangement links TRBV20-1 to TRBJ2-1, with 12 bases matching TRBD2. The CDR3 is made up of 15 amino acids. Germline-derived CDR1 and CDR2 are DFQATT and SNEGSKA (reference sequence). The trim removed 6 bases at V and 2 bases at J, leaving 5 bases unmatched. CDR3 in DNA: TGCAGTGCAAGACTAGCGGGGGACACCTACAATGAGCAGTTCTTC. Translated: CSARLAGDTYNEQFF.

J is TRBJ2-1 and V is TRBV6-2 or TRBV6-3; D is perhaps TRBD1 (6 bases). V lost 2 bases, J lost 6 bases, and 17 bases lay in between. The CDR3 totals 16 residues. The germline CDR1 and CDR2 sequences are MNHEY and SVGEGT. The CDR3 sequence: CASSYGAGDVGNEQFF. As DNA, the CDR3 is TGTGCCAGCAGTTACGGAGCAGGGGATGTGGGCAATGAGCAGTTCTTC.

With respect to this clonotype: One junction end disagrees with the germline gene, perhaps due to a read error. CDR3 residues: CASSSRTGLTEVFF. CDR3 coding DNA: TGTGCCAGCAGCTCCCGGACGGGTTTAACTGAAGTTTTCTTT. The gene calls are TRBV5-5 and TRBJ1-1; D is uncertain. This CDR3 region has 14 residues. Germline CDR1 SGHKS, CDR2 YYEKEE (reference sequence).

This clonotype was recorded a few times. The chain is built from TRBV11-3 and TRBJ2-1; 8 nucleotides match TRBD1. V trimming: 4 bases; J trimming: 8 bases; junction bases outside the gene matches: 4. Per germline, CDR1 SGHNT and CDR2 YENEEA. This CDR3 is 13 amino acids long. CDR3 residues: CASSYRGKDEQFF. DNA for the CDR3: TGTGCCAGCAGCTACAGGGGGAAGGATGAGCAGTTCTTC.

This clonotype was found many times. The J gene is TRBJ1-6, the V gene TRBV10-3; 7 bases agree with TRBD1. This CDR3 contains 13 residues. From germline, CDR1 is ENHRY and CDR2 SYGVKD. Germline trimming cut 11 bases from V and 7 bases from J; bases unmatched to any gene: 8. In DNA form, the CDR3 reads TGTGCCGTCCTCAGGGGGGGAAATTCACCCCTCCACTTT. This sequence encodes CAVLRGGNSPLHF.

The V call is TRBV20-1, the J call TRBJ2-5, with D hard to call. CDR1 is DFQATT and CDR2 is SNEGSKA in the germline V gene (reference sequence). The length of the CDR3 is 11 residues. Trimming stripped 4 bases from V and 4 bases from J, with 7 bases between. The CDR3 protein is CSATHSETQYF. The DNA for the CDR3 is TGCAGTGCTACCCATTCAGAGACCCAGTACTTC.

This clonotype has only a few counts. The rearrangement links TRBV20-1 to TRBJ2-5; 15 bases map to TRBD2. This CDR3 region has 17 residues. From germline, CDR1 is DFQATT and CDR2 SNEGSKA (reference sequence). Trimming removed 5 bases from V and 5 bases from J; junction bases left unmatched: 12. As DNA, the CDR3 is TGCAGTGCTCTGGTAACCGGGACTAGCGGGAGGCTGGAGACCCAGTACTTC. It translates to CSALVTGTSGRLETQYF.

At least ten counts were recorded for this clonotype. This chain connects TRBV10-3 to TRBJ2-7, with a tentative D call TRBD1 (5 bases). The V end was cut by 3 bases, the J end by 6 bases, with 15 bases between. CDR1 is ENHRY, CDR2 SYGVKD, per germline. This CDR3 contains 14 residues. CDR3 protein: CAISETGHLREQYF. DNA of the CDR3: TGTGCCATCAGTGAAACTGGACATCTTCGCGAGCAGTACTTC.

The CDR3, as DNA: TGTGCCAGCAGCCGACCCAAAGAGACCCAGTACTTC. It translates to CASSRPKETQYF. The chain carries TRBV11-2 and TRBJ2-5; D remains unclear. The germline V gene encodes CDR1 SGHAT and CDR2 FQNNGV. With 5 bases removed from V and 3 bases from J, the gap between germline ends came to 7 bases. The CDR3 sequence is 12 residues long.

This clonotype was recorded a few times. This sequence joins TRBV20-1 and TRBJ2-5; TRBD1 matches 9 bases. The CDR3 runs to 15 residues. CDR1 and CDR2 (germline): DFQATT, SNEGSKA (reference sequence). The ends lost 2 bases at V and 5 bases at J; junction bases unmatched: 9. CDR3 in amino acids: CSARPPGQGSETQYF. In nucleotides, the CDR3 is TGCAGTGCTAGACCACCGGGACAGGGATCGGAGACCCAGTACTTC.

This clonotype was recorded many times. The CDR3 reads CASTTYDRISPYEQFF. The CDR3 DNA reads TGTGCCAGCACCACCTATGACCGCATTTCTCCCTATGAGCAGTTCTTC. The chain combines TRBV27 with TRBJ2-1; D uncertain. V gave up 7 bases and J gave up 8 bases, with 24 bases separating them. The CDR3 spans 16 residues. Germline V gene lookup returns CDR1 MNHEY and CDR2 SMNVEV (reference sequence).

V usage is TRBV5-1 and J usage is TRBJ2-5, with D unresolved. Looked up from germline, CDR1 is SGHRS and CDR2 is YFSETQ. This CDR3 is 12 amino acids long. Trimming pared 0 bases from V and 5 bases from J, leaving 5 bases between. CDR3: CASSLVSETQYF. In DNA, the CDR3 is TGCGCCAGCAGCTTGGTCTCGGAGACCCAGTACTTC.

The rearrangement joins TRBV5-1 to TRBJ2-5; unclear D gene. The CDR3 spans 12 residues. Deletions cut 4 bases from V and 5 bases from J, with 9 bases between. Germline V CDR1 and CDR2: SGHRS, YFSETQ. CDR3 in amino acids: CASSRDRETQYF. The CDR3 DNA reads TGCGCCAGCAGCAGGGATCGCGAGACCCAGTACTTC.

The J gene is TRBJ2-3, the V gene TRBV11-2; no clear D gene. Trimming removed 0 bases at V and 0 bases at J, with 10 bases between. The CDR3 has 16 amino acids. In germline, CDR1 is SGHAT, CDR2 FQNNGV. CDR3 in amino acids: CASSLDGDTSTDTQYF. In nucleotides, the CDR3 is TGTGCCAGCAGCTTAGACGGCGACACTAGCACAGATACGCAGTATTTT.

This clonotype occurred a few times. The chain uses TRBV3-1 and TRBJ1-5; D unclear. The CDR3 covers 15 residues. CDR1 is LGHDT and CDR2 is YNNKEL in the germline V gene (reference sequence). The V and J ends lost 2 bases and 7 bases respectively, with 15 bases between them. The DNA for the CDR3 is TGTGCCAGCAGCCAAACGGCCTCGGGCCGGCAGCCCCAGCATTTT. Translated, it gives CASSQTASGRQPQHF. The variable domain in full, completed from reference TRBV3-1 and TRBJ1-5, reads DTAVSQTPKYLVTQMGNDKSIKCEQNLGHDTMYWYKQDSKKFLKIMFSYNNKELIINETVPNRFSPKSPDKAHLNLHINSLELGDSAVYFCASSQTASGRQPQHFGDGTRLSIL.

This clonotype has ten or more counts. The rearrangement joins TRBV20-1 to TRBJ2-5; no definite D call. In germline, CDR1 is DFQATT, CDR2 SNEGSKA (reference sequence). Trimming cost V 0 bases and J 5 bases, with 13 bases left between them. There are 14 residues in the CDR3. The CDR3 DNA reads as TGCAGTGCTAGAGATTCCGGCCATGGGGAGACCCAGTACTTC. Protein: CSARDSGHGETQYF.

This clonotype was recorded many times. The V gene is TRBV10-3, the J gene TRBJ2-7; perhaps D is TRBD1 or TRBD2 (5 bases each). The CDR3 is made up of 14 amino acids. V lost 0 bases, J lost 1 base, and 7 bases lay in between. The V gene's germline CDR1 is ENHRY and CDR2 SYGVKD. CDR3 sequence reads: CAISESRGSYEQYF. CDR3 in DNA: TGTGCCATCAGTGAGTCGAGGGGTTCCTACGAGCAGTACTTC.

This clonotype was counted only a few times. This chain joins TRBV6-5 and TRBJ1-6; D unresolved. The CDR3 runs 13 residues. Germline assignment: CDR1 MNHEY and CDR2 SVGAGI. CDR3 bases: TGTACAAGCCGACGGAGCTATAATTCACCCCTCCACTTT. Translation gives CTSRRSYNSPLHF.

This clonotype has a count of ten or more. The rearrangement uses TRBV10-3 and TRBJ2-3; D might be TRBD2 (6 bases). There are 16 residues in the CDR3. Germline CDR1 and CDR2: ENHRY and SYGVKD. V was cut by 3 bases and J by 3 bases, with 16 bases left in between. CDR3 nucleotides: TGTGCCATCAGTGACCCGACTAGACGAGGGACAGATACGCAGTATTTT. Amino acids: CAISDPTRRGTDTQYF.

This clonotype was picked up many times. The gene calls are TRBV19 and TRBJ2-1; unclear D gene. Germline V lookup: CDR1 LNHDA, CDR2 SQIVND (reference sequence). The V end was cut by 3 bases, the J end by 4 bases, with 7 bases between. The CDR3 runs 13 residues. The CDR3 DNA sequence: TGTGCCAGTAGTATCGGCCAGTACAATGAGCAGTTCTTC. The encoded protein is CASSIGQYNEQFF.

The chain employs TRBV2 and TRBJ2-4; D is undetermined. Per germline, CDR1 SNHLY and CDR2 FYNNEI. V dropped 5 bases and J dropped 0 bases, with 2 bases sitting between them. This CDR3 has 12 residues. The CDR3 loop reads CASSPAKNIQYF. CDR3 DNA: TGTGCCAGCAGTCCAGCCAAAAACATTCAGTACTTC.